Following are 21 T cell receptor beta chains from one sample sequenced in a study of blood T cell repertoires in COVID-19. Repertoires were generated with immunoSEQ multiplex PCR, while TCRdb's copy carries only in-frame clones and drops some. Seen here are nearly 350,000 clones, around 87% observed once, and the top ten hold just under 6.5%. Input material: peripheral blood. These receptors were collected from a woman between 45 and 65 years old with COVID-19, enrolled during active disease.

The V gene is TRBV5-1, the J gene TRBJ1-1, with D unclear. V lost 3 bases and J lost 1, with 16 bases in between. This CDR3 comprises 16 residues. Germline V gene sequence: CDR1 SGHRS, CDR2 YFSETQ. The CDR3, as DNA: TGCGCCAGCAGCTCGCTCACTACCGGGAAGAACACTGAAGCTTTCTTT. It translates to CASSSLTTGKNTEAFF.

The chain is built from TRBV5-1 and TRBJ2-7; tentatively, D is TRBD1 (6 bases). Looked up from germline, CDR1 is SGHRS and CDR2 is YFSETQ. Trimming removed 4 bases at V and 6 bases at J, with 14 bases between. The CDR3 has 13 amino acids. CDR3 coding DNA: TGCGCCAGCAGCGTAGACAGGTCTCGCGAGCAGTACTTC. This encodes CASSVDRSREQYF. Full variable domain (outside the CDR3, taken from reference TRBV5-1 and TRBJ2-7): KAGVTQTPRYLIKTRGQQVTLSCSPISGHRSVSWYQQTPGQGLQFLFEYFSETQRNKGNFPGRFSGRQFSNSRSEMNVSTLELGDSALYLCASSVDRSREQYFGPGTRLTVT.

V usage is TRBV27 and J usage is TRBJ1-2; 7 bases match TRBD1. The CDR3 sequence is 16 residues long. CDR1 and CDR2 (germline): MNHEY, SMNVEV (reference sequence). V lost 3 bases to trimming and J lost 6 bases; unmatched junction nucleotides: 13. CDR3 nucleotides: TGTGCCAGCAGTTTTTCCCCCTTCGACAGGGTGGATGGCTACACCTTC. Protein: CASSFSPFDRVDGYTF.

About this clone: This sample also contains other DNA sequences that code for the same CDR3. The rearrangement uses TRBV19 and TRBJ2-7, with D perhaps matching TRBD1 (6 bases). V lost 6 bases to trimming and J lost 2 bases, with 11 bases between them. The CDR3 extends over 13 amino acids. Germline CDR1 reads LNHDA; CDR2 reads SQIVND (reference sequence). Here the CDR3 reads CASSPTGTYEQYF. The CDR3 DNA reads TGTGCCAGTAGCCCGACAGGAACCTACGAGCAGTACTTC.

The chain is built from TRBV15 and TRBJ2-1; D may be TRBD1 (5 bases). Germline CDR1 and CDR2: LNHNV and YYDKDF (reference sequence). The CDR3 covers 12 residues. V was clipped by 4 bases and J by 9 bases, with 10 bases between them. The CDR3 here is CATSNSGIEQFF. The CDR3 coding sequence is TGTGCCACCAGCAATTCAGGGATTGAGCAGTTCTTC.

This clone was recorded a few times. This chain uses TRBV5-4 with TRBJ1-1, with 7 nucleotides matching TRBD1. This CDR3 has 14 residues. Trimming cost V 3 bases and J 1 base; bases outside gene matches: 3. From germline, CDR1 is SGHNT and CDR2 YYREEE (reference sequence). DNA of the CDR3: TGTGCCAGCAGCTCGCAGGGGGGGAACACTGAAGCTTTCTTT. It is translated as CASSSQGGNTEAFF. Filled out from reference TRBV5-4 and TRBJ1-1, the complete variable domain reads ETGVTQSPTHLIKTRGQQVTLRCSSQSGHNTVSWYQQALGQGPQFIFQYYREEENGRGNFPPRFSGLQFPNYSSELNVNALELDDSALYLCASSSQGGNTEAFFGQGTRLTVV.

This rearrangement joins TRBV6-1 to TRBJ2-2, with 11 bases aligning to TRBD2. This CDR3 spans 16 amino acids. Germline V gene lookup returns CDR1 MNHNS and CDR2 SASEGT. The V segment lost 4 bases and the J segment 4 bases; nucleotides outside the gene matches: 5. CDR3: CASSVGLAGITGELFF. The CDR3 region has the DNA TGTGCCAGCAGTGTCGGACTAGCGGGTATCACCGGGGAGCTGTTTTTT.

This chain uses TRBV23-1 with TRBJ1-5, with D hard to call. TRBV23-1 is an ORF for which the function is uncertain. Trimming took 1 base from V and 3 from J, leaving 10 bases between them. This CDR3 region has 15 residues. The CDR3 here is CASSQFERDNQPQHF. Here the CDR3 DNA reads TGCGCCAGCAGTCAATTCGAGAGGGACAATCAGCCCCAGCATTTT.

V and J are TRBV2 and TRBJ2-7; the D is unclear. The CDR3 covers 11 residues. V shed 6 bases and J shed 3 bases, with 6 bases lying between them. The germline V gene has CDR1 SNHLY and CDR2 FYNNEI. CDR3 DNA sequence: TGTGCCAGCAGCCCTATCTACGAGCAGTACTTC. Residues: CASSPIYEQYF.

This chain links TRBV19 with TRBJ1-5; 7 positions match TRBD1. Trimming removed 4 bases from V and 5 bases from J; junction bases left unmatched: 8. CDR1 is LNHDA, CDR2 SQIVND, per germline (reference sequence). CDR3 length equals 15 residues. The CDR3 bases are TGTGCCAGTAGTAAGTCTCAGGGGGACTATCAGCCCCAGCATTTT. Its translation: CASSKSQGDYQPQHF. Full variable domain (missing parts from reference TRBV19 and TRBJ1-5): DGGITQSPKYLFRKEGQNVTLSCEQNLNHDAMYWYRQDPGQGLRLIYYSQIVNDFQKGDIAEGYSVSREKKESFPLTVTSAQKNPTAFYLCASSKSQGDYQPQHFGDGTRLSIL.

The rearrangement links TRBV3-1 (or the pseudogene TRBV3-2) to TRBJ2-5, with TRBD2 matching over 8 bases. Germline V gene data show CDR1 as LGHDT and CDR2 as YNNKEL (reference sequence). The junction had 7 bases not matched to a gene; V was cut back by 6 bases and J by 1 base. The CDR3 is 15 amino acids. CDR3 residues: CASSYSSGSQETQYF. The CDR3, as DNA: TGTGCCAGCAGTTACTCTAGCGGGTCCCAAGAGACCCAGTACTTC.

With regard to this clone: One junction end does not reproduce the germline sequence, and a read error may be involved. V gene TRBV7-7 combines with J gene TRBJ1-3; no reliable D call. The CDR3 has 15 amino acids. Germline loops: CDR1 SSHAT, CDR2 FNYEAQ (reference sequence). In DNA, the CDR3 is TGTGCTAGCAGCTTAGAGGCGGGAACTGGAAACACCATATATTTT. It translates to CASSLEAGTGNTIYF.

CDR3 bases: TGTGCCATCAGTGAGTCTGAGGGCCTCTATGGCTACACCTTC. Amino acid sequence: CAISESEGLYGYTF. The rearrangement uses TRBV10-3 and TRBJ1-2; D is unclear. V gave up 0 bases and J gave up 4 bases, with 9 bases separating them. This CDR3 has 14 amino acids. Germline CDR1 reads ENHRY; CDR2 reads SYGVKD.

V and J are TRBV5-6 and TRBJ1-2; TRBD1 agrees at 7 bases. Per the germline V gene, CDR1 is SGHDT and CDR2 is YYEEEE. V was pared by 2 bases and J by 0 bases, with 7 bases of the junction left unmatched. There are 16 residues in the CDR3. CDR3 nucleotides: TGTGCCAGCAGCTTAGACAGGGCCCCAGCTAACTATGGCTACACCTTC. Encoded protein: CASSLDRAPANYGYTF.

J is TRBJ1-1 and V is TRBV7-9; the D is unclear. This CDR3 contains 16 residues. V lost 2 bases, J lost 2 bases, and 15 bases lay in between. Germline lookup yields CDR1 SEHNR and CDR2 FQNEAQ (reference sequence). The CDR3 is CASSLSPSAGNTEAFF. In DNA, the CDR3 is TGTGCCAGCAGCTTAAGCCCTTCGGCAGGCAACACTGAAGCTTTCTTT.

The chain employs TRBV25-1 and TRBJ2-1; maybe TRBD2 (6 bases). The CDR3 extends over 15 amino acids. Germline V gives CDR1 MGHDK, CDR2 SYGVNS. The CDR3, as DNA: TGTCCCCCCCAGGTGGAGGGCCGAGAGGGGATTGAGCAGTTCTTC. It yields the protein CPPQVEGREGIEQFF.

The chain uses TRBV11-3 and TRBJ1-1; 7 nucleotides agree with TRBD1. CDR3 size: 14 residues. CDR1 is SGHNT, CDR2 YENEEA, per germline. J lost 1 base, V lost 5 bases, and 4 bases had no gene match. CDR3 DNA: TGTGCCAGCAGCGGGGGACAGCAGAACACTGAAGCTTTCTTT. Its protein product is CASSGGQQNTEAFF.

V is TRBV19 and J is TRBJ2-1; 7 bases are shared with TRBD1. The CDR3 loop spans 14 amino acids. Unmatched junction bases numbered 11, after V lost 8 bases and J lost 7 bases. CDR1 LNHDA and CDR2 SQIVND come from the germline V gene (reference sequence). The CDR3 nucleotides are TGTGCCAGTGGTAATACAGGGGTCAGGAATGAGCAGTTCTTC. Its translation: CASGNTGVRNEQFF.

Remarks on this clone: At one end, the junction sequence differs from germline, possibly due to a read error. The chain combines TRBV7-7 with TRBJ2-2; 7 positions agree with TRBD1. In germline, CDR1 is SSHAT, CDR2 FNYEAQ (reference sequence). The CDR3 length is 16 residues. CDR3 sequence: CASSPAGTANTGELFF. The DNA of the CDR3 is TGTGCTAGCAGCCCGGCCGGGACAGCGAACACCGGGGAGCTGTTTTTT.

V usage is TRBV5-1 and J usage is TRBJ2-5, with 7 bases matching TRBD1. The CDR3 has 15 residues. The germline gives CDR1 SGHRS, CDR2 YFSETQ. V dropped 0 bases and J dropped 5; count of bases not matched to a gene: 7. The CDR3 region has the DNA TGCGCCAGCAGCTTGGGCTATGGACAGGTTGAGACCCAGTACTTC. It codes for CASSLGYGQVETQYF.

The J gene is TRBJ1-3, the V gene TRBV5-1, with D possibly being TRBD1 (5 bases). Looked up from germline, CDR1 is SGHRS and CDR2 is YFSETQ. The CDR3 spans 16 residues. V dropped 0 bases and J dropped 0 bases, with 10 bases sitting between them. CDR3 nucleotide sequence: TGCGCCAGCAGCTTGGATACAGGTGGCTCTGGAAACACCATATATTTT. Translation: CASSLDTGGSGNTIYF.